The clone carrying this TCR beta chain was seen a handful of times. The target antigen is unknown. The junction does not match germline at one end; this may be a read error. There are 14 residues in the CDR3. Cells sorted as Tregs were CD4+, CD25+ and CD127-/low. Study outcomes and limitations: Naive CD4+ cells shared approximately 12% of tumor Treg sequences.

Adaptor-ligated barcode primers were used to amplify TRBV12-4/TRBJ1-2 clonotypes. TCRdb passed the multiplex PCR reads through MiXCR, listing each CDR3 protein once. This listing includes a few dozen distinct CDR3 sequences. The chain uses TRBV12-3 or TRBV12-4 and TRBJ1-2; possibly TRBD1 for D (6 bases). The receptor was derived from a female donor with breast cancer. Material: Tregs sorted from blood. The CDR3 bases are TGTGCCAGCAGCTTAGGAATACAGGGTGATGGCTACACCTTC. Protein product: CASSLGIQGDGYTF.